Listed below are T cell receptor beta chains from one sample, sequenced in a study of Graves' ophthalmopathy and Graves' hyperthyroidism. TCRdb processed the multiplex PCR reads anew with MiXCR; each CDR3 protein has one entry. The data show 450,000 to 600,000 distinct CDR3 sequences, with less than 40% seen just once and around 4% held by the top ten. Source material: peripheral blood or thyroid tissue (not recorded which). These receptors were taken from an adult man with Graves' hyperthyroidism. Each CDR3 is given with its conserved first and last residue. The order of the fields is V gene, D gene, clone size, J gene, CDR3 DNA, CDR3 protein. The D gene is left open where the match is weak. Size is omitted from some rows. Given values are once, few, many or a class for expanded clones.

>TRBV2|-|-|TRBJ1-1
TGTGCCAGCAGTGAAGCGCTTCAGGGATCCACTGAAGCTTTCTTT
CASSEALQGSTEAFF
>TRBV7-9|-|-|TRBJ1-4
TGTGCCTGGACGACTCGGAGATTGCCGGGAGAAAAACTGTTTTTT
CAWTTRRLPGEKLFF
>TRBV30|TRBD1|-|TRBJ1-2
TGTGCCTCCCCGTTTGTAGCAGGGGGCGGTGGCTATGGCTACACCTTC
CASPFVAGGGGYGYTF
>TRBV3-1|-|many|TRBJ1-1
TGTGCCAGCAGCCACCTTAACACTGAAGCTTTCTTT
CASSHLNTEAFF
>TRBV29-1|TRBD1|-|TRBJ1-1
TGCAGCGTTGCCTCCGGGACAGGGACCACTGAAGCTTTCTTT
CSVASGTGTTEAFF
>TRBV12-5|TRBD1|many|TRBJ1-5
TGTGCTAGTGGTCTACGTACAGGGGTCGATCAGCCCCAGCATTTT
CASGLRTGVDQPQHF
>TRBV4-2|-|many|TRBJ2-2
TGTGCCAGCAGCCAAACAGATACCGGGGAGCTGTTTTTT
CASSQTDTGELFF
>TRBV10-3|-|-|TRBJ2-5
TGTGCCAGCAGTCCGGGGGGCGCGGAGACCCAGTACTTC
CASSPGGAETQYF
>TRBV20-1|-|many|TRBJ2-7
TGCAGTGCTAGAGATTCATCAGTAGTAGGGGTCGAGCAGTACTTC
CSARDSSVVGVEQYF
>TRBV12-3/TRBV12-4|-|many|TRBJ1-4
TGTGCCAGCAGTTTAGCGATGGGAATTGGGCTGTTTTTT
CASSLAMGIGLFF
>TRBV10-3|-|many|TRBJ2-7
TGTGCCATCAGTGAGTCTTCTGACTACGAGCAGTACTTC
CAISESSDYEQYF
>TRBV30|TRBD1|many|TRBJ1-2
TGTGCCTGGGCAGGACAGGGCCTCTTC
CAWAGQGLF
>TRBV7-2|-|few|TRBJ1-4
TGTGCCAGCAGCTTAGTAAAGGGTGTGGAAAAACTGTTTTTT
CASSLVKGVEKLFF
>TRBV5-4|-|few|TRBJ2-2
TGTGCCAGCAGCCTCCCCGGGGGGAACACCGGGGAGCTGTTTTTT
CASSLPGGNTGELFF
>TRBV7-8|-|many|TRBJ2-7
TGTGCCAGCAGCTTAGAGTATGGCCGGGTCTACGAGCAGTACTTC
CASSLEYGRVYEQYF
>TRBV2|-|few|TRBJ1-6
TGTGCCAGCAATAATGGAGGGTCACCCCTCCACTTT
CASNNGGSPLHF
>TRBV12-3/TRBV12-4|-|many|TRBJ1-2
TGTGCCAGCAGTCCCAGGGGCTCGCGCTATGGCTACACCTTC
CASSPRGSRYGYTF
>TRBV24-1|TRBD1|-|TRBJ2-5
TGTGCCACCAGTGATTCGGGACAGGTCTTGGAGACCCAGTACTTC
CATSDSGQVLETQYF
>TRBV5-8|-|many|TRBJ2-7
TGTGCCAGCAGCTTGGAAGGGGTCTCCTACGAGCAGTACTTC
CASSLEGVSYEQYF
>TRBV12-3/TRBV12-4|TRBD2|-|TRBJ2-5
TGTGCCAGCAGTTTACATAGCGGGGGGGCCTTTGAGACCCAGTACTTC
CASSLHSGGAFETQYF
>TRBV29-1|TRBD1|-|TRBJ1-2
TGCAGCGTTGGCGACAGGGGCGACTATGGCTACACCTTC
CSVGDRGDYGYTF
>TRBV18|-|few|TRBJ1-6
TGTGCCAGCTCACCAAGGGAAGCCGATTCACCCCTCCACTTT
CASSPREADSPLHF
>TRBV4-1|-|-|TRBJ1-3
TGCGCCTCCGCTCTTGAATCAGGAAACACCATATATTTT
CASALESGNTIYF
>TRBV28|-|few|TRBJ2-7
TGTGCCAGCAGGAGCAGGAGCTCCTACGAGCAGTACTTC
CASRSRSSYEQYF
>TRBV7-2|-|many|TRBJ2-5
TGTGCCAGCAGCTTAGATAGGATAGAGACCCAGTACTTC
CASSLDRIETQYF
>TRBV29-1|-|-|TRBJ2-3
TGCGGCGTTGAAGGCCAGGCTTACACAGATACGCAGTATTTT
CGVEGQAYTDTQYF
>TRBV5-6|TRBD1|few|TRBJ2-5
TGTGCCAGCAGCATGGCCGGGACAGGGGTCCAAGAGACCCAGTACTTC
CASSMAGTGVQETQYF
>TRBV7-3|TRBD2|-|TRBJ2-7
TGTGCCAGCAGTGATCTCGGCGGGGGTATCTACGAGCAGTACTTC
CASSDLGGGIYEQYF
>TRBV6-5|-|-|TRBJ2-2
TGTGCCAGCAGGATTCAGGGAAACCCGGAGCTGTTTTTT
CASRIQGNPELFF
>TRBV7-9|-|-|TRBJ1-4
TGTGCCAGCAGCTTACCACCTAGGGGGAACGATGAAAAACTGTTTTTT
CASSLPPRGNDEKLFF
>TRBV7-8|-|-|TRBJ1-4
TGTGCCAGCAGCTTAGAAGGACTGTTTTTT
CASSLEGLFF
>TRBV29-1|-|-|TRBJ2-4
TGCAGCGTTGAGGAGCGAGAAGCCAAAAACATTCAGTACTTC
CSVEEREAKNIQYF
>TRBV29-1|TRBD2|-|TRBJ2-7
TGCAGTGATGCGGGGGTGGCCTACGAGCAGTACTTC
CSDAGVAYEQYF
>TRBV7-2|TRBD1|-|TRBJ1-2
TGTGCCAGCAGCTTATGGGGGACAGGGCTTGGCTACACCTTC
CASSLWGTGLGYTF
>TRBV11-2|-|few|TRBJ2-2
TGTGCCAGCAGCTTAGCCCGGGGGGCGGCCGGGGAGCTGTTTTTT
CASSLARGAAGELFF
>TRBV9|-|many|TRBJ1-1
TGTGCCAGCAGCGTAGGGTCCGGCGAGACTGAAGCTTTCTTT
CASSVGSGETEAFF
>TRBV2|-|-|TRBJ2-5
TGTGCCAGCAGTGGGCAGGGAGCTCGGGAGACCCAGTACTTC
CASSGQGARETQYF
>TRBV15|TRBD1|-|TRBJ1-5
TGTGCCACCAGCGAGACAGGGGATAGCAATCAGCCCCAGCATTTT
CATSETGDSNQPQHF
>TRBV5-8|-|many|TRBJ2-2
TGTGCCAGCAGCTTGGTCCAGGGTAACGGGGAGCTGTTTTTT
CASSLVQGNGELFF
>TRBV29-1|TRBD1|-|TRBJ1-2
TGCAGCGTGGGGACAGGGCCCGATGGCTACACCTTC
CSVGTGPDGYTF
>TRBV7-2|TRBD2|-|TRBJ2-7
TGTGCCAGCGGACTAGCGGCACTCTGCGAGCAGTACTTC
CASGLAALCEQYF
>TRBV24-1|-|-|TRBJ1-5
TGTGCCACCAGTGATTCGGACAGCGGCGTATGGAATCAGCCCCAGCATTTT
CATSDSDSGVWNQPQHF
>TRBV7-2|TRBD2|-|TRBJ2-5
TGTGCCAGCAGCCTATTTGCGGGAGGAAGTAGAGAGACCCAGTACTTC
CASSLFAGGSRETQYF
>TRBV6-6|TRBD1|few|TRBJ1-4
TGTGCCAGCAGCGGGACAGGCCTTGGTGAAAAACTGTTTTTT
CASSGTGLGEKLFF
>TRBV29-1|-|-|TRBJ1-4
TGCAGCGTTGAGCGCGGGGGGGCGAATGAAAAACTGTTTTTT
CSVERGGANEKLFF
>TRBV9|-|-|TRBJ2-1
TGTGCCAGCAGCGTAGTCCCGGGAGCGCATGAGCAGTTCTTC
CASSVVPGAHEQFF
>TRBV15|-|-|TRBJ2-2
TGTGCCACCAGCAGATTGGTTGACGGGGGGACAGTGAACACCGGGGAGCTGTTTTTT
CATSRLVDGGTVNTGELFF
>TRBV3-1|-|-|TRBJ2-2
TGTGCCAGCAGCCAAGAGCCACCGAACACCGGGGAGCTGTTTTTT
CASSQEPPNTGELFF
>TRBV29-1|-|many|TRBJ1-2
TGCAGCGTTGACCCAGGCTTGAGCAGACACAATAACTATGGCTACACCTTC
CSVDPGLSRHNNYGYTF
>TRBV7-9|TRBD2|-|TRBJ2-7
TGTGCCAGGGCAGCCCCGGGACTAGCGGGAGGTCGCTCCTACGAGCAGTACTTC
CARAAPGLAGGRSYEQYF
>TRBV7-9|TRBD2|-|TRBJ2-7
TGTGCCAGCAGCCAAGATAGCGGGGGGGCCTTGGAGGAGCAGTACTTC
CASSQDSGGALEEQYF
>TRBV5-1|-|-|TRBJ1-1
TGCGCCAGCAGCTTTAGGTTTACAGGAAACACTGAAGCTTTCTTT
CASSFRFTGNTEAFF
>TRBV24-1|TRBD2|many|TRBJ2-2
TGTGCCACCAGTGACCCGCTGTACGGGAGGGACACCGGGGAGCTGTTTTTT
CATSDPLYGRDTGELFF